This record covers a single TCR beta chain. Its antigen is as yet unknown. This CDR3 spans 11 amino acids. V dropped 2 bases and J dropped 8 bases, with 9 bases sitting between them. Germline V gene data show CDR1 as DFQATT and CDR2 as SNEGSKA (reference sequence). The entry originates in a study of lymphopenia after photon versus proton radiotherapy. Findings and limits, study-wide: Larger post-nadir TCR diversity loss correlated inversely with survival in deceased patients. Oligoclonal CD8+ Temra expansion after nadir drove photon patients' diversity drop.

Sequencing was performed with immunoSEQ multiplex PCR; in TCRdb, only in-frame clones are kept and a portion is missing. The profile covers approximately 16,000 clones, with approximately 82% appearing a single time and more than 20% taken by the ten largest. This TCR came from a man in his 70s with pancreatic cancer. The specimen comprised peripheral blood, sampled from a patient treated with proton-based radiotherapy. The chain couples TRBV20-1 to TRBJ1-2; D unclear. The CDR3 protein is CSARTTSGYTF. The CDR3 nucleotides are TGCAGTGCTAGAACAACGAGCGGCTACACCTTC.